This is a list of T cell receptor beta chains from one sample in a study of CD8+ T cells in alopecia areata. Data came from immunoSEQ multiplex PCR; TCRdb stores just in-frame clones and leaves some out. The table has about 210,000 clones, 64% seen once. The sequenced sample was CD4+ T cells sorted from blood, obtained at week 4, from a patient treated with tofacitinib. These receptors came from a human donor with alopecia areata. The CDR3 runs from the conserved cysteine through the conserved F or W. A D gene is named only where the DNA matches it firmly. Clone size, where shown, is once, few, many, or a class for clones that have expanded.

d_gene	abundance	v_gene	j_gene	CDR3nt	CDR3aa
TRBD1	-	TRBV6-6	TRBJ1-2	TGTGCCAGCAGCCCCCCACAGGGGCAGGATGGCTACACCTTC	CASSPPQGQDGYTF
TRBD1	-	TRBV19	TRBJ1-2	TGTGCCAGTAGCCGGGACAGGTGGGGAGGCTACACCTTC	CASSRDRWGGYTF
-	-	TRBV23-1	TRBJ1-2	TGCGCCAGCAGTCAAGGTCCAGGTTACAACTATGGCTACACCTTC	CASSQGPGYNYGYTF
-	-	TRBV30	TRBJ2-7	TGTGCCTGGAGGGGGACAAACACCTACGAGCAGTACTTC	CAWRGTNTYEQYF
TRBD1	-	TRBV19	TRBJ2-7	TGTGCCAGTAGCCAGAGGACAGGGGCCTACGAGCAGTACTTC	CASSQRTGAYEQYF
TRBD1	-	TRBV30	TRBJ1-4	TGTGCCTGGAGTGCCCTTCAACGGACAGGGTTTAATGAAAAACTGTTTTTT	CAWSALQRTGFNEKLFF
TRBD2	-	TRBV9	TRBJ2-1	TGTGCCAGCAGCGTAGTAGGGCAAAAGAGCGGGGCCAGCTCCTACAATGAGCAGTTCTTC	CASSVVGQKSGASSYNEQFF
-	once	TRBV4-1	TRBJ1-6	TGCGCCAGCAGCAGGGAACCGGGAACAGGGAGGGGTTCACCCCTCCACTTT	CASSREPGTGRGSPLHF
-	-	TRBV5-1	TRBJ2-6	TGCGCCAGCAGCTTAACCGGGACTGGGGCCAACGTCCTGACTTTC	CASSLTGTGANVLTF
-	-	TRBV29-1	TRBJ1-5	TGCAGCCTCTGCGACCTCCCAGGGGCGGGTCAGCCCCAGCATTTT	CSLCDLPGAGQPQHF
-	-	TRBV6-5	TRBJ2-1	TGTGCCAGCAGTTACGTCCGCGGGGGCGGCAATGAGCAGTTCTTC	CASSYVRGGGNEQFF
TRBD1	few	TRBV2	TRBJ1-1	TGTGCCAGCAGGCCCGGGACAGCTAAGATTAACACTGAAGCTTTCTTT	CASRPGTAKINTEAFF
-	-	TRBV18	TRBJ1-2	TGTGCCAGCTCCGGGACCTATGGCTACACCTTC	CASSGTYGYTF
-	-	TRBV25-1	TRBJ2-3	TGTGCCAGCAGTGAACCCGGGTCTCGGTGGAATACGCAGTATTTT	CASSEPGSRWNTQYF
-	-	TRBV6-5	TRBJ2-5	TGTGCCAGCAGTTCCCCGGGCGAGCTAGAGACCCAGTACTTC	CASSSPGELETQYF
TRBD1	-	TRBV14	TRBJ1-1	TGTGCCAGCAGCCAATGGGGCCAGGGGGACACTGAAGCTTTCTTT	CASSQWGQGDTEAFF
TRBD1	-	TRBV5-1	TRBJ2-5	TGCGCCAGCAGCACCGGACAGGGCCAAGAGACCCAGTACTTC	CASSTGQGQETQYF
-	-	TRBV7-9	TRBJ2-1	TGTGCCAGCAGCTTAACATCTATCCGGTCCTACAATGAGCAGTTCTTC	CASSLTSIRSYNEQFF
TRBD1	few	TRBV30	TRBJ1-1	TGTGCCTTGACAGGGAATGGGAACACTGAAGCTTTCTTT	CALTGNGNTEAFF
-	few	TRBV19	TRBJ1-2	TGTGCCAGTAGTAAGGGGGACTATGGCTACACCTTC	CASSKGDYGYTF
TRBD2	-	TRBV5-1	TRBJ2-7	TGCGCCAGCAGCTTGTGGACTAGCGGGGGATCCTACGAGCAGTACTTC	CASSLWTSGGSYEQYF
-	-	TRBV9	TRBJ2-5	TGTGCCAGCATCGTTAGGGTAGGCGAGGAAGAGACCCAGTACTTC	CASIVRVGEEETQYF
-	-	TRBV19	TRBJ1-1	TGTGCCAGTAGTACCCAGAAATTTGAAGCTTTCTTT	CASSTQKFEAFF
-	-	TRBV29-1	TRBJ2-7	TGCAGCGTTGAAGTTTACGACGAGCAGTACTTC	CSVEVYDEQYF
-	many	TRBV7-9	TRBJ2-6	TGTGCCTCGGAGGGAGCCTCTGGGGCCAACGTCCTGACTTTC	CASEGASGANVLTF